The 13 T cell receptor beta chains in this list originate from one sample, sequenced in a study of blood T cell repertoires in COVID-19. The repertoire was sequenced with immunoSEQ multiplex PCR; TCRdb's copy has only in-frame clones and lacks some. The sample includes roughly 100,000 clones, 88% of them seen just once. The specimen was peripheral blood. These receptors all stem from an elderly woman with active COVID-19.

The J gene is TRBJ1-5, the V gene TRBV7-9; D unclear. The germline V gene has CDR1 SEHNR and CDR2 FQNEAQ (reference sequence). The CDR3 is made up of 12 amino acids. V was shortened by 2 bases and J by 11 bases, with 10 bases between the two germline ends. Here the CDR3 DNA reads TGTGCCAGCAGCTTAATTGCCGGGACCCAGCATTTT. Translated: CASSLIAGTQHF.

The rearrangement links TRBV24-1 to TRBJ2-5; D might be TRBD2 (6 bases). CDR3 length: 16 amino acids. Trimming took 4 bases from V and 2 from J, leaving 16 bases between them. Germline CDR1 reads KGHDR; CDR2 reads SFDVKD. This CDR3 is CATSDPLGEAQETQYF. CDR3 DNA sequence: TGTGCCACCAGTGACCCCTTAGGGGAGGCACAAGAGACCCAGTACTTC.

This chain links TRBV10-3 with TRBJ2-7, with D perhaps matching TRBD1 (5 bases). Germline V gene lookup returns CDR1 ENHRY and CDR2 SYGVKD. V was cut by 8 bases and J by 6 bases, with 11 bases left in between. CDR3 size: 11 residues. CDR3 DNA sequence: TGTGCCATCCGCACAGGTGGCGAGCAGTACTTC. It yields the protein CAIRTGGEQYF.

The gene calls are TRBV6-2 or TRBV6-3 and TRBJ2-5, with 10 bases identical to TRBD2. The CDR3 extends over 17 amino acids. In germline, CDR1 is MNHEY, CDR2 SVGEGT. V lost 5 bases to trimming and J lost 2 bases; unmatched junction nucleotides: 11. The CDR3 sequence: CASSDLRTSGYQETQYF. For the CDR3, the DNA is TGTGCCAGCAGTGACCTCAGGACTAGCGGTTATCAAGAGACCCAGTACTTC.

The chain couples TRBV9 to TRBJ1-2, with D hard to call. Germline CDR1 is SGDLS and CDR2 is YYNGEE. CDR3 size: 12 residues. With 4 bases removed from V and 7 bases from J, the gap between germline ends came to 11 bases. CDR3 in DNA: TGTGCCAGCAGCCTAGACCGGAGTGGCTACACCTTC. It specifies CASSLDRSGYTF.

V usage is TRBV4-1 and J usage is TRBJ2-1; 9 positions match TRBD2. From germline, CDR1 is MGHRA and CDR2 YSYEKL. J was trimmed by 0 bases and V by 2 bases; bases with no gene match: 14. The CDR3 covers 20 residues. Written as DNA, the CDR3 is TGCGCCAGCAGCCAATCGGCTAGCGGGACGTTAACCCGCTCCTACAATGAGCAGTTCTTC. It codes for CASSQSASGTLTRSYNEQFF.

The rearrangement links TRBV6-2 or TRBV6-3 to TRBJ2-7, with D tentatively TRBD2 (6 bases). From germline, CDR1 is MNHEY and CDR2 SVGEGT. The CDR3 length is 13 residues. V shed 5 bases and J shed 9 bases, with 17 bases lying between them. CDR3 nucleotides: TGTGCCAGCAGTGGAGGAGCGGGTAGGTTGCAGTACTTC. It is translated as CASSGGAGRLQYF.

The rearrangement uses TRBV5-1 and TRBJ2-2; 8 bases line up with TRBD2. Per the germline V gene, CDR1 is SGHRS and CDR2 is YFSETQ. After removal of 4 bases from V and 5 bases from J, the junction contained 7 bases not matched to a gene. The CDR3 totals 15 residues. The CDR3 protein is CASSKGLGRTGELFF. The CDR3 region has the DNA TGCGCCAGCAGCAAGGGACTAGGCCGTACCGGGGAGCTGTTTTTT.

This chain's CDR3 is CASSPLTASGTEQFF. CDR3 DNA: TGCGCCAGCAGCCCTTTGACGGCTAGCGGGACGGAGCAGTTCTTC. The chain links TRBV5-1 to TRBJ2-1; 9 bases agree with TRBD2. Germline V lookup: CDR1 SGHRS, CDR2 YFSETQ. The trim removed 4 bases at V and 10 bases at J, leaving 12 bases unmatched. The CDR3 has 15 residues.

V gene TRBV10-3 combines with J gene TRBJ2-2; 7 bases are shared with TRBD1. Germline V gene sequence: CDR1 ENHRY, CDR2 SYGVKD. The CDR3 consists of 15 residues. V shed 2 bases, J shed 2 bases, and the junction held 2 bases outside the gene matches. The CDR3 region has the DNA TGTGCCATCAGTGAGGACAGGGTAAACACCGGGGAGCTGTTTTTT. Amino acids: CAISEDRVNTGELFF.

The genes are TRBV18 and TRBJ2-6; D is perhaps TRBD1 (6 bases). V lost 4 bases and J 2 bases, leaving 9 bases between the germline ends. This CDR3 is built from 15 residues. Germline assignment: CDR1 KGHSH and CDR2 LQKENI. The CDR3: CASSRQVTGANVLTF. CDR3 coding DNA: TGTGCCAGCTCACGACAGGTCACTGGGGCCAACGTCCTGACTTTC.

The rearrangement joins TRBV6-2 or TRBV6-3 to TRBJ2-5, with 7 bases matching TRBD2. Germline V gene sequence: CDR1 MNHEY, CDR2 SVGEGT. The CDR3 has 16 amino acids. With 2 bases clipped from V and 1 base from J, the junction kept 7 bases outside the gene matches. The CDR3 DNA reads TGTGCCAGCAGTTACCACCTAGCGGTTGGCCAAGAGACCCAGTACTTC. Translating gives CASSYHLAVGQETQYF.

The chain has TRBV18 and TRBJ2-3; D is ambiguous. Trimming removed 3 bases at V and 4 bases at J, with 11 bases between. Germline V CDR1 and CDR2: KGHSH, LQKENI. This CDR3 comprises 14 residues. The CDR3 here is CASSPSSRSDTQYF. CDR3 sequence (DNA): TGTGCCAGCTCACCTAGTTCTCGTTCAGATACGCAGTATTTT.